One sample yielded the 5 T cell receptor beta chains listed below, sequenced in a study of human T cells and chemical hapten exposure. One entry per CDR3 protein results from TCRdb running MiXCR on the RACE reads. The data show 340,000 or so distinct CDR3 sequences, with under 9% seen just once and 8% to 9% held by the top ten. Time point of the sample: patch test 1, 2 weeks after DPC sensitization. Treatment noted: therapeutic diphenylcyclopropenone sensitization with weekly scalp DPC. The sample was whole blood, taken in connection with sensitization to the hapten diphenylcyclopropenone (DPC). Source of these receptors: a woman under 30 with alopecia areata. Some clones in this sample may be carry-over from other donors' samples.

This clonotype was picked up many times. V and J are TRBV4-3 and TRBJ2-3; 15 positions agree with TRBD2. The CDR3 runs to 17 residues. The ends lost 0 bases at V and 4 bases at J; junction bases unmatched: 2. The germline V gene encodes CDR1 LGHNA and CDR2 YSLEER. The CDR3 spells CASSQDWTSGGADTQYF. The CDR3 coding sequence is TGCGCCAGCAGCCAAGATTGGACTAGCGGGGGGGCAGATACGCAGTATTTT.

This clonotype was picked up a small number of times. This chain links TRBV7-8 with TRBJ1-2; D gene unclear. This CDR3 contains 18 residues. With 5 bases removed from V and 0 bases from J, the gap between germline ends came to 22 bases. The germline CDR1 and CDR2 sequences are SGHVS and FQNEAQ. CDR3 residues: CASSRIGRLREANYGYTF. For the CDR3, the DNA is TGTGCCAGCAGCCGAATAGGACGACTAAGGGAGGCTAACTATGGCTACACCTTC.

This clonotype came up many times. This chain joins TRBV12-3 or TRBV12-4 and TRBJ1-2, with TRBD1 identical over 7 bases. There are 12 residues in the CDR3. The V gene end was trimmed by 4 bases and the J gene end by 11 bases; junction bases not matched to a gene: 7. CDR3 sequence (DNA): TGTGCCAGCAGTTCAGTAAACAGGGGTTACACCTTC. It yields the protein CASSSVNRGYTF.

The chain couples TRBV6-5 to TRBJ1-1; no clear D gene. V was trimmed by 5 bases and J by 1 base, leaving 8 bases between them. This CDR3 is 13 amino acids long. From germline, CDR1 is MNHEY and CDR2 SVGAGI. The CDR3 reads CASSRAPNTEAFF. For the CDR3, the DNA is TGTGCCAGCAGTCGGGCCCCGAACACTGAAGCTTTCTTT.

The chain recombines TRBV12-3 or TRBV12-4 with TRBJ2-2, with 7 bases lining up with TRBD1. Trimming removed 6 bases from V and 3 bases from J; junction bases left unmatched: 4. This CDR3 spans 14 amino acids. CDR3 loop: CASRRTGDTGELFF. CDR3 sequence (DNA): TGTGCCAGCAGGCGGACAGGAGACACCGGGGAGCTGTTTTTT.